This T cell receptor beta chain was retrieved from a study of cytomegalovirus exposure and HLA in healthy donors. Whole-study context: The 100 to 150 validation repertoires matched the approximately 700 first-cohort repertoires in platform, a later analysis reported.

Using immunoSEQ multiplex PCR, the repertoire was profiled, and TCRdb retains in-frame clones only, with some absent. The table has about 98,000 clones, around 85% seen once. Note on this clone: No antigen is known for it.

Study-wide points: Cytomegalovirus association was listed for about 170 TCR beta chains. First-cohort TCR clusters were later found to tend to co-occur in the 120 or so validation repertoires.

J lost 0 bases, V lost 1 base, and 1 base had no gene match. Germline V lookup: CDR1 LGHNA, CDR2 YSLEER. This CDR3 is 16 amino acids long. The rearrangement joins TRBV4-3 to TRBJ2-2; 8 bases are a match to TRBD1. The TCR originated in a woman aged 25 to 45 in good health and CMV-seronegative. The sample consisted of PBMCs. The CDR3 protein is CASSQGQGSNTGELFF. CDR3 sequence (DNA): TGCGCCAGCAGCCAAGGACAGGGGTCGAACACCGGGGAGCTGTTTTTT.